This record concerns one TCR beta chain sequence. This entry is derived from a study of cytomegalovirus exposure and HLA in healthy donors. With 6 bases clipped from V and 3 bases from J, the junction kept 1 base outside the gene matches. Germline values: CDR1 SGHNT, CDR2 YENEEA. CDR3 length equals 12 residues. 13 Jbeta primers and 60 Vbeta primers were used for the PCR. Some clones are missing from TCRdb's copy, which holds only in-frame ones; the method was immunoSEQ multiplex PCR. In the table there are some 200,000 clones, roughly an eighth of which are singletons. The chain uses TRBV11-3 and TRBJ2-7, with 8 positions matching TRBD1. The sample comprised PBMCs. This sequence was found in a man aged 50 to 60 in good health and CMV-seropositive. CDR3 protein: CASRGQGYEQYF. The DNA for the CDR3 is TGTGCCAGCAGAGGACAGGGCTACGAGCAGTACTTC.